Following are 16 T cell receptor beta chains from one sample sequenced in a study of T cell changes during pregnancy in multiple sclerosis. Profiling relied on immunoSEQ multiplex PCR, and the TCRdb table lists in-frame clones only, not all of them. This sample yields roughly 84,000 clones, of which 93% are seen a single time; about 1.4% belongs to the top ten. The sample consisted of peripheral blood, taken in the third trimester of pregnancy. The receptors here all came from a female donor in good health, enrolled as a control in a pregnancy study.

The CDR3 spells CASSDRTGYTGELFF. CDR3 nucleotide sequence: TGCGCCAGCAGTGATCGGACAGGGTACACCGGGGAGCTGTTTTTT. The chain carries TRBV5-1 and TRBJ2-2; 8 nucleotides align to TRBD1. This CDR3 has 15 residues. J gave up 3 bases and V 5 bases, and 6 bases lay outside the gene matches. Germline V gene sequence: CDR1 SGHRS, CDR2 YFSETQ. The whole variable domain, remainder taken from reference TRBV5-1 and TRBJ2-2, is KAGVTQTPRYLIKTRGQQVTLSCSPISGHRSVSWYQQTPGQGLQFLFEYFSETQRNKGNFPGRFSGRQFSNSRSEMNVSTLELGDSALYLCASSDRTGYTGELFFGEGSRLTVL.

The V call is TRBV28, the J call TRBJ1-5, with D perhaps matching TRBD1 (6 bases). CDR3 length: 16 amino acids. Looked up from germline, CDR1 is MDHEN and CDR2 is SYDVKM. Between the trimmed V and J ends, which lost 5 bases and 0 bases, there was a span of 14 bases. CDR3 coding DNA: TGTGCCAGCAGTAGGGGGAGACTATATAGCAATCAGCCCCAGCATTTT. This codes for CASSRGRLYSNQPQHF. Complete variable domain (other parts from reference TRBV28 and TRBJ1-5): DVKVTQSSRYLVKRTGEKVFLECVQDMDHENMFWYRQDPGLGLRLIYFSYDVKMKEKGDIPEGYSVSREKKERFSLILESASTNQTSMYLCASSRGRLYSNQPQHFGDGTRLSIL.

The rearrangement joins TRBV4-1 to TRBJ2-1; TRBD2 aligns across 7 bases. J lost 3 bases, V lost 5 bases, and 10 bases had no gene match. The germline V gene has CDR1 MGHRA and CDR2 YSYEKL. There are 16 residues in the CDR3. The CDR3 region has the DNA TGCGCCAGCAGCGTCGGCCTGCGGGAGCGCTACAATGAGCAGTTCTTC. Amino acids: CASSVGLRERYNEQFF.

The CDR3 spells CASSLRVGGEPQFF. In DNA form, the CDR3 reads TGTGCCAGCAGCTTAAGGGTAGGAGGGGAGCCGCAGTTCTTC. The V gene is TRBV7-7, the J gene TRBJ2-1; perhaps TRBD2 as D (6 bases). The length of the CDR3 is 14 residues. Germline-derived CDR1 and CDR2 are SSHAT and FNYEAQ (reference sequence). The germline V and J ends were trimmed by 2 bases and 12 bases, with 17 bases remaining between them.

This chain joins TRBV29-1 and TRBJ2-5; TRBD1 might be the D (6 bases). CDR1 is SQVTM and CDR2 is ANQGSEA in the germline V gene. Trimming pared 5 bases from V and 4 bases from J, leaving 11 bases between. The length of the CDR3 is 12 residues. CDR3 loop: CSVWGRGETQYF. The CDR3, as DNA: TGCAGCGTTTGGGGCAGGGGAGAGACCCAGTACTTC.

The chain carries TRBV7-2 and TRBJ1-2; possible D gene TRBD1, 6 bases. There are 17 residues in the CDR3. V was cut by 1 base and J by 5 bases, with 20 bases left in between. Germline V gene data show CDR1 as SGHTA and CDR2 as FQGNSA. The CDR3 spells CASSLGLAGGRRYGYTF. In DNA, the CDR3 is TGTGCCAGCAGCTTAGGCCTGGCGGGGGGGCGCAGGTATGGCTACACCTTC.

This chain joins TRBV25-1 and TRBJ2-5, with a possible D match to TRBD2 (6 bases). The CDR3 has 14 residues. The germline V and J ends were trimmed by 3 bases and 5 bases, with 13 bases remaining between them. CDR1 MGHDK and CDR2 SYGVNS come from the germline V gene. The CDR3 sequence is CASSDQGGRETQYF. CDR3 in DNA: TGTGCCAGCAGTGATCAGGGAGGAAGGGAGACCCAGTACTTC.

The chain uses TRBV5-5 and TRBJ1-4; the D gene is possibly TRBD1 (6 bases). Trimming removed 3 bases from V and 3 bases from J, with 9 bases in between. Germline CDR1 is SGHKS and CDR2 is YYEKEE (reference sequence). The CDR3 runs 14 residues. The CDR3 here is CASSSGQSNEKLFF. CDR3 DNA sequence: TGTGCCAGCAGCTCGGGACAATCTAATGAAAAACTGTTTTTT.

CDR3 in amino acids: CASREQGLGELFF. The DNA of the CDR3 is TGTGCCAGCAGGGAACAGGGGCTCGGGGAGCTGTTTTTT. The J gene is TRBJ2-2, the V gene TRBV2, with 7 bases identical to TRBD1. V was clipped by 6 bases and J by 7 bases; unmatched bases: 5. The CDR3 totals 13 residues. Per the germline V gene, CDR1 is SNHLY and CDR2 is FYNNEI.

The chain recombines TRBV5-1 with TRBJ2-7; TRBD2 might be the D (7 bases). This CDR3 spans 14 amino acids. V lost 4 bases and J 6 bases, leaving 17 bases between the germline ends. The germline gives CDR1 SGHRS, CDR2 YFSETQ. The CDR3 nucleotides read TGCGCCAGCAGCGTGGAGGGGGGGGAATCCGAGCAGTACTTC. Its protein product is CASSVEGGESEQYF.

The genes are TRBV5-1 and TRBJ2-3; D is unresolved. Germline V CDR1 and CDR2: SGHRS, YFSETQ. Trimming cost V 6 bases and J 5 bases, with 7 bases left between them. The length of the CDR3 is 11 residues. The CDR3 DNA sequence: TGCGCCAGCACGAGCTTAGATACGCAGTATTTT. Residues: CASTSLDTQYF.

The chain combines TRBV11-2 with TRBJ1-2, with D tentatively TRBD1 (6 bases). V dropped 5 bases and J dropped 6 bases, with 22 bases sitting between them. Germline V gene data show CDR1 as SGHAT and CDR2 as FQNNGV. The CDR3 runs 16 residues. CDR3 DNA sequence: TGTGCCAGCAGCGCCGTCTTCCAGGGGTTATCGAATGGCTACACCTTC. The encoded protein is CASSAVFQGLSNGYTF.

The J gene is TRBJ1-4, the V gene TRBV5-1, with 7 bases matching TRBD1. This CDR3 spans 21 amino acids. CDR1 is SGHRS and CDR2 is YFSETQ in the germline V gene. J gave up 8 bases and V 8 bases, and 33 bases lay outside the gene matches. CDR3: CARTHNPGRGRIGHRKEKLFF. The CDR3, as DNA: TGCGCCAGAACCCACAACCCGGGAAGGGGGCGAATCGGGCACCGAAAGGAAAAACTGTTTTTT. The full variable domain, its missing parts supplied by reference TRBV5-1 and TRBJ1-4, is KAGVTQTPRYLIKTRGQQVTLSCSPISGHRSVSWYQQTPGQGLQFLFEYFSETQRNKGNFPGRFSGRQFSNSRSEMNVSTLELGDSALYLCARTHNPGRGRIGHRKEKLFFGSGTQLSVL.

This clone was picked up one time. The chain joins TRBV28 to TRBJ2-5, with D uncertain. V was clipped by 3 bases and J by 5 bases, with 13 bases between them. Germline V gives CDR1 MDHEN, CDR2 SYDVKM. The CDR3 runs 14 residues. Here the CDR3 DNA reads TGTGCCAGCAGTTTCGGTTTGGCGAGGGAGACCCAGTACTTC. This codes for CASSFGLARETQYF.

The genes are TRBV6-1 and TRBJ1-2; D gene ambiguous. V was cut by 3 bases and J by 4 bases, with 3 bases left in between. This CDR3 is 11 amino acids long. Per the germline V gene, CDR1 is MNHNS and CDR2 is SASEGT. The DNA of the CDR3 is TGTGCCAGCAGTGATCTCTATGGCTACACCTTC. This gives the protein CASSDLYGYTF.

This chain joins TRBV6-1 and TRBJ2-3; the match to TRBD2 covers 13 bases. The CDR3 is 19 amino acids. The trim removed 4 bases at V and 0 bases at J, leaving 10 bases unmatched. The germline gives CDR1 MNHNS, CDR2 SASEGT. The CDR3: CASSAGGLAGLVSTDTQYF. In nucleotides, the CDR3 is TGTGCCAGCAGTGCGGGGGGACTAGCGGGATTGGTGAGCACAGATACGCAGTATTTT.